The rows below give T cell receptor beta chains drawn from one sample of a study of long-term antiretroviral therapy in people with HIV. The method was immunoSEQ multiplex PCR; TCRdb's version includes in-frame clones alone and lacks a portion of them. Of tens of thousands of clones listed, more than 80% are singletons. The starting material was unsorted PBMCs, obtained 0.3 years after starting antiretroviral therapy. These receptors came from a man aged 35 to 55 with HIV. CDR3s include the opening cysteine and the closing phenylalanine or tryptophan. D genes are given only for firm matches. The size of a clone is reported for some rows only, either as once, few or many, or as a class for expanded clones.

cdr3_aa	cdr3_nt	d_call	v_call	j_call	clone_size
CASSGLGGAAFF	TGTGCCAGCAGTGGACTTGGGGGCGCAGCTTTCTTT	.	TRBV6-6	TRBJ1-1	.
CASSNTGTRKETQYF	TGTGCCAGCAGTAACACCGGGACTAGAAAAGAGACCCAGTACTTC	TRBD2	TRBV7-9	TRBJ2-5	.
CASSLTGHTEAFF	TGTGCCAGCAGCTTAACAGGGCACACTGAAGCTTTCTTT	.	TRBV7-9	TRBJ1-1	once
CASSSSGGTSYNSPLHF	TGTGCCAGCAGTTCGTCAGGGGGCACGTCCTATAATTCACCCCTCCACTTT	TRBD1	TRBV27	TRBJ1-6	.
CASSRPSGRGYEQYF	TGTGCCAGCAGCCGACCTAGCGGGAGAGGTTACGAGCAGTACTTC	TRBD2	TRBV5-6	TRBJ2-7	.
CASTSQGSGQPQHF	TGTGCCAGCACTTCACAGGGGTCGGGTCAGCCCCAGCATTTT	TRBD1	TRBV27	TRBJ1-5	.
CATIGVNPQPQHF	TGTGCCACCATTGGGGTTAATCCTCAGCCCCAGCATTTT	.	TRBV28	TRBJ1-5	.
CASSLPTGRYGYTF	TGTGCCAGCAGCCTCCCGACAGGTCGCTATGGCTACACCTTC	.	TRBV7-9	TRBJ1-2	.
CASSWRVAYEQYF	TGTGCCAGTAGTTGGCGGGTAGCCTACGAGCAGTACTTC	.	TRBV19	TRBJ2-7	.
CASSLAIDRVATNEKLFF	TGTGCCAGCAGCTTAGCCATCGACAGAGTTGCAACTAATGAAAAACTGTTTTTT	.	TRBV13	TRBJ1-4	.
CASSSQGRGELFF	TGCGCCAGCAGCTCTCAAGGACGTGGGGAGCTGTTTTTT	.	TRBV5-1	TRBJ2-2	once
CASSLRSRSTDTQYF	TGCGCCAGCAGCTTGCGTAGCCGAAGCACAGATACGCAGTATTTT	.	TRBV5-1	TRBJ2-3	.
CASSPRTSVYEQYF	TGTGCCAGCAGCCCAAGGACTAGCGTGTACGAGCAGTACTTC	TRBD2	TRBV7-2	TRBJ2-7	.
CASITGQGANEKLFF	TGTGCCAGCATTACAGGACAGGGGGCTAATGAAAAACTGTTTTTT	TRBD1	TRBV6-6	TRBJ1-4	.
CASSLGQTNSPLHF	TGTGCCAGCAGCTTGGGACAGACCAATTCACCCCTCCACTTT	TRBD1	TRBV7-2	TRBJ1-6	.
CATSKVTPSSYEQYF	TGTGCCACCAGCAAGGTAACTCCAAGCTCCTACGAGCAGTACTTC	.	TRBV15	TRBJ2-7	.
CASRPWGRSGISFSYNEQFF	TGTGCCAGCAGGCCCTGGGGGCGTAGCGGGATTTCCTTCTCCTACAATGAGCAGTTCTTC	TRBD2	TRBV27	TRBJ2-1	.
CASSSHGSGNTIYF	TGTGCCAGTAGTAGCCATGGCTCTGGAAACACCATATATTTT	.	TRBV19	TRBJ1-3	medium-sized
CASSYTGPSSYEQYF	TGTGCCAGCAGTTACACAGGGCCTAGCTCCTACGAGCAGTACTTC	.	TRBV27	TRBJ2-7	.
CASSRWNEQFF	TGTGCCAGTAGTAGATGGAATGAGCAGTTCTTC	.	TRBV19	TRBJ2-1	.
CASSLRGRTYEQYF	TGTGCCAGCAGCTTACGGGGCAGAACCTACGAGCAGTACTTC	.	TRBV13	TRBJ2-7	few
CASRQINYGYTF	TGTGCCAGCAGACAGATAAACTATGGCTACACCTTC	.	TRBV6-5	TRBJ1-2	.
CASSLYAETQYF	TGTGCCAGCAGTTTATACGCGGAGACCCAGTACTTC	.	TRBV28	TRBJ2-5	.
CASSVDRHRRLFF	TGTGCCAGCAGCGTAGATCGACACCGGAGGCTGTTTTTT	.	TRBV11-2	TRBJ1-4	once
CASSPATSYNEQFF	TGTGCCAGCAGCCCGGCGACCTCCTACAATGAGCAGTTCTTC	.	TRBV5-5	TRBJ2-1	.
CASSSGLAGINTQYF	TGCGCCAGCAGCTCGGGACTAGCGGGGATAAATACGCAGTATTTT	TRBD2	TRBV5-1	TRBJ2-3	.
CSARLSLGYTF	TGCAGTGCTAGACTCTCTCTAGGCTACACCTTC	.	TRBV20-1	TRBJ1-2	.